This T cell receptor beta chain was sequenced in a study of T cell responses to AZD1222 COVID-19 vaccine. Study context: The study pooled second doses at about 4 or about 12 weeks.

Findings and caveats of the study: The breadth and depth of Spike-specific TCRs increased once two AZD1222 doses had been given. Targeting of unmutated variant regions was reportedly seen in nearly half of spike-specific TCRs.

CDR3 size: 15 residues. The ends were cut back, 6 bases at V and 5 bases at J, with 17 bases in the middle. CDR1 is SGHAT, CDR2 FQNNGV, per germline. Sequencing used immunoSEQ multiplex PCR; TCRdb keeps in-frame clones, though not all of them. Among 52,000 or so clones listed, approximately 84% were seen once. Comments on this clone: The antigen is unknown.

This clonotype was sampled from an adult in good health. The chain joins TRBV11-2 to TRBJ2-1; D ambiguous. The sequencing here drew on peripheral blood, taken on day 0 of AZD1222 vaccination. This CDR3 is CASRYQQAANNEQFF. In nucleotides, the CDR3 is TGTGCCAGCAGATACCAGCAGGCCGCTAACAATGAGCAGTTCTTC.